The 21 T cell receptor beta chains listed next were all sequenced from one sample in a study of OX40 agonist ivuxolimab in advanced cancers. Receptor amplification or capture employed the immunoSEQ multiplex PCR assay. TCRdb holds this immuneACCESS table with in-frame rearrangements only. Some clones are missing; in checked studies, unresolved V genes explain under half, and the rest has no known cause. The sample profile shows about 90,000 clones; approximately 85% of them were found once. The ten largest make up over 0.2% of the sample. This specimen consisted of CD4+ or CD8+ T cells sorted from blood, obtained in a trial of the OX40 agonist ivuxolimab. Every receptor here comes from an adult with an advanced solid tumor such as melanoma, head and neck, liver or kidney cancer.

V usage is TRBV9 and J usage is TRBJ2-1, with 10 bases that match TRBD2. The germline V gene has CDR1 SGDLS and CDR2 YYNGEE. The V and J ends lost 3 bases and 14 bases, in that order; junction bases with no gene match: 11. This CDR3 region has 14 residues. The CDR3 DNA is TGTGCCAGCAGCGAGATACAAGCGGGGGGGCCTGAGTTCTTC. This sequence encodes CASSEIQAGGPEFF.

The chain carries TRBV7-9 and TRBJ2-1, with 13 bases that match TRBD2. Germline lookup yields CDR1 SEHNR and CDR2 FQNEAQ (reference sequence). After removal of 5 bases from V and 8 bases from J, the junction contained 6 bases not matched to a gene. The CDR3 is made up of 15 amino acids. The CDR3 bases are TGTGCCAGCAGCCCGGGACTAGCGGGGCGACATGAGCAGTTCTTC. This codes for CASSPGLAGRHEQFF.

The chain links TRBV9 to TRBJ1-4; D is uncertain. This CDR3 comprises 14 residues. Trimming left V 0 bases short and J 2 bases short, with 5 bases between. Germline lookup yields CDR1 SGDLS and CDR2 YYNGEE. This chain's CDR3 is CASSVEQTNEKLFF. The DNA of the CDR3 is TGTGCCAGCAGCGTAGAACAGACTAATGAAAAACTGTTTTTT.

This chain joins TRBV7-9 and TRBJ2-3; 7 nucleotides agree with TRBD2. Trimming removed 5 bases from V and 3 bases from J; junction bases left unmatched: 14. Germline CDR1 reads SEHNR; CDR2 reads FQNEAQ (reference sequence). CDR3 length equals 17 residues. The CDR3 nucleotides read TGTGCCAGCAGCCCCCTAGGGAGGGGCGGGGGAACAGATACGCAGTATTTT. This encodes CASSPLGRGGGTDTQYF.

This clone has only one observation. This chain joins TRBV6-6 and TRBJ2-5, with D possibly being TRBD2 (5 bases). In germline, CDR1 is MNHNY, CDR2 SVGAGI (reference sequence). CDR3 length equals 13 residues. The ends were cut back, 4 bases at V and 1 base at J, with 7 bases in the middle. This CDR3 reads CASSFRGQETQYF. The CDR3 nucleotides read TGTGCCAGCAGTTTCCGGGGCCAAGAGACCCAGTACTTC.

J is TRBJ2-5 and V is TRBV5-4; a possible D gene is TRBD2 (5 bases). Germline V lookup: CDR1 SGHNT, CDR2 YYREEE (reference sequence). Trimming took off 0 bases at V and 5 bases at J, with 8 bases between the two ends. The CDR3 is made up of 13 amino acids. CDR3 in amino acids: CASSLAQRETQYF. The CDR3 coding sequence is TGTGCCAGCAGCTTGGCCCAGCGGGAGACCCAGTACTTC.

The V call is TRBV5-5, the J call TRBJ1-1; no clear D. Between the trimmed V and J ends, which lost 1 base and 0 bases, there was a span of 7 bases. Germline V gene sequence: CDR1 SGHKS, CDR2 YYEKEE (reference sequence). CDR3 length equals 14 residues. CDR3 bases: TGTGCCAGCAGCTTGCAGGTCTTGAACACTGAAGCTTTCTTT. It is translated as CASSLQVLNTEAFF.

The V gene is TRBV5-4, the J gene TRBJ1-2, with 7 positions matching TRBD1. Germline CDR1 and CDR2: SGHNT and YYREEE (reference sequence). The V and J ends lost 3 bases and 5 bases, in that order; junction bases with no gene match: 7. CDR3 length: 14 amino acids. The CDR3 here is CASSSGTASYGYTF. CDR3 in DNA: TGTGCCAGCAGCTCCGGGACAGCCTCGTATGGCTACACCTTC.

This rearrangement joins TRBV2 to TRBJ2-7; 9 bases are a match to TRBD1. This CDR3 is 14 amino acids long. Germline CDR1 and CDR2: SNHLY and FYNNEI. Losses at the gene ends were 7 bases for V and 4 bases for J; bases not matched to a gene: 8. CDR3 bases: TGTGCCAGCACTCCGACAGGGGGAATGTACGAGCAGTACTTC. This translates into CASTPTGGMYEQYF.

The chain joins TRBV18 to TRBJ2-3, with TRBD2 identical over 9 bases. Trimming removed 0 bases from V and 2 bases from J; junction bases left unmatched: 9. CDR1 and CDR2 (germline): KGHSH, LQKENI. The CDR3 is 18 residues long. CDR3 DNA sequence: TGTGCCAGCTCACCACCGCTAGCGGGATTCACGGCCACAGATACGCAGTATTTT. Translated: CASSPPLAGFTATDTQYF.

The gene calls are TRBV28 and TRBJ1-1; possibly TRBD1 for D (5 bases). The CDR3 extends over 16 amino acids. CDR1 is MDHEN and CDR2 is SYDVKM in the germline V gene. Trimming took off 7 bases at V and 6 bases at J, with 24 bases between the two ends. The CDR3 loop is CASTRRGTYALSEAFF. DNA for the CDR3: TGTGCCAGCACCCGAAGAGGGACTTACGCCCTCTCTGAAGCTTTCTTT.

The chain is built from TRBV5-8 and TRBJ2-3; 10 nucleotides match TRBD2. Germline CDR1 SGHTS, CDR2 YDEGEE. The V and J ends lost 4 bases and 4 bases, in that order; junction bases with no gene match: 3. The length of the CDR3 is 14 residues. CDR3 in DNA: TGTGCCAGCAGCCTAGCGGGAGCTGCAGATACGCAGTATTTT. Residues: CASSLAGAADTQYF.

V and J are TRBV6-5 and TRBJ2-3, with unresolved D. The CDR3 spans 14 residues. Germline CDR1 and CDR2: MNHEY and SVGAGI. V lost 0 bases to trimming and J lost 6 bases, with 10 bases between them. The CDR3 nucleotides read TGTGCCAGCAGTTACTCGGCAGGCCGGGATACGCAGTATTTT. Protein product: CASSYSAGRDTQYF.

The chain has TRBV6-1 and TRBJ1-5; 7 nucleotides line up with TRBD1. The CDR3 totals 19 residues. The germline V gene has CDR1 MNHNS and CDR2 SASEGT. V lost 2 bases and J lost 1; bases outside the gene matches: 14. The CDR3 sequence is CASSEHRRQGVGSNQPQHF. As DNA, the CDR3 is TGTGCCAGCAGTGAACACCGACGGCAGGGGGTGGGGAGCAATCAGCCCCAGCATTTT.

The V and J genes are TRBV6-5 and TRBJ2-5; 8 positions agree with TRBD2. Germline CDR1 MNHEY, CDR2 SVGAGI. The trim removed 6 bases at V and 1 base at J, leaving 7 bases unmatched. The CDR3 is 15 amino acids. The CDR3 here is CASSRSGDFQETQYF. CDR3 nucleotide sequence: TGTGCCAGCAGCCGTAGCGGGGACTTCCAAGAGACCCAGTACTTC.

CDR3 amino acids: CASSHRTSGGAEYNEQFF. In DNA, the CDR3 is TGCGCCAGCAGCCACCGGACTAGCGGGGGGGCCGAGTACAATGAGCAGTTCTTC. The gene calls are TRBV5-1 and TRBJ2-1, with 15 bases that match TRBD2. The CDR3 contains 18 residues. The V and J ends lost 4 bases and 4 bases, in that order; junction bases with no gene match: 9. In germline, CDR1 is SGHRS, CDR2 YFSETQ.

This chain uses TRBV5-1 with TRBJ2-2; possible D gene TRBD1, 6 bases. V lost 6 bases to trimming and J lost 7 bases, with 19 bases between them. The V gene's germline CDR1 is SGHRS and CDR2 YFSETQ. The CDR3 totals 15 residues. The CDR3 region is CASTPTGGAGGELFF. The CDR3 DNA follows: TGCGCCAGCACCCCTACTGGGGGCGCGGGCGGGGAGCTGTTTTTT.

The chain carries TRBV5-1 and TRBJ2-5; D ambiguous. V was cut by 0 bases and J by 7 bases, with 13 bases left in between. This CDR3 comprises 14 residues. Germline V gene sequence: CDR1 SGHRS, CDR2 YFSETQ. This chain's CDR3 is CASSLEALWATQYF. The CDR3 DNA is TGCGCCAGCAGCTTGGAGGCCCTCTGGGCGACCCAGTACTTC.

This clone appeared once. The chain links TRBV9 to TRBJ2-7, with 7 positions matching TRBD1. The CDR3 contains 15 residues. Germline lookup yields CDR1 SGDLS and CDR2 YYNGEE. With V trimmed by 4 bases and J by 6 bases, 13 bases remained unmatched. The DNA of the CDR3 is TGTGCCAGCAGCCCCCAACAGGGGATAGTCTCCGAGCAGTACTTC. Translated: CASSPQQGIVSEQYF.

V is TRBV7-8 and J is TRBJ2-3; D gene unclear. This CDR3 has 16 residues. Trimming stripped 0 bases from V and 1 base from J, with 11 bases between. Germline CDR1 is SGHVS and CDR2 is FQNEAQ. This CDR3 reads CASSLALVQGTDTQYF. The CDR3, as DNA: TGTGCCAGCAGCTTAGCGCTGGTGCAGGGCACAGATACGCAGTATTTT.

J is TRBJ2-3 and V is TRBV5-6; D is tentatively TRBD1 or TRBD2 (5 bases each). This CDR3 has 13 residues. V lost 4 bases to trimming and J lost 2 bases, with 8 bases between them. The germline gives CDR1 SGHDT, CDR2 YYEEEE. CDR3: CASSKGTTDTQYF. In DNA form, the CDR3 reads TGTGCCAGCAGCAAGGGGACCACAGATACGCAGTATTTT.